Listed below are T cell receptor beta chains from one sample, sequenced in a study of cytomegalovirus exposure and HLA in healthy donors. Using immunoSEQ multiplex PCR, the repertoire was profiled, and TCRdb retains in-frame clones only, with some absent. The data contain some 160,000 clones, 80% to 90% of them singletons. Sequences were obtained from PBMCs. These receptors all come from a woman aged 40 to 50 in good health and CMV-seropositive. Both conserved end residues are part of each CDR3. Each record gives: D gene, V gene, J gene, clone size, CDR3 protein, CDR3 DNA. The D gene is left open where the match is weak. Some rows have no size entry. The others give once, few or many, or a class for an expanded clone.

D gene: NA
V gene: TRBV10-3
J gene: TRBJ1-3
clone size: NA
CDR3 protein: CASRDSSWAGNTIYF
CDR3 DNA: TGTGCCAGCAGGGACTCCTCGTGGGCTGGAAACACCATATATTTT

D gene: TRBD1
V gene: TRBV2
J gene: TRBJ2-7
clone size: NA
CDR3 protein: CASSVPGTVFEQYF
CDR3 DNA: TGTGCCAGCAGTGTCCCCGGGACAGTGTTCGAGCAGTACTTC

D gene: NA
V gene: TRBV7-9
J gene: TRBJ2-1
clone size: NA
CDR3 protein: CASSYGLEQFF
CDR3 DNA: TGTGCCAGCAGTTACGGGTTGGAGCAGTTCTTC

D gene: TRBD1
V gene: TRBV5-4
J gene: TRBJ1-2
clone size: NA
CDR3 protein: CASRETGRQVYGYTF
CDR3 DNA: TGTGCCAGCAGGGAGACAGGGAGGCAAGTATATGGCTACACCTTC

D gene: TRBD1
V gene: TRBV7-6
J gene: TRBJ1-2
clone size: few
CDR3 protein: CASSSGGYGYTF
CDR3 DNA: TGTGCCAGCAGCTCAGGGGGCTATGGCTACACCTTC

D gene: TRBD1
V gene: TRBV19
J gene: TRBJ1-5
clone size: NA
CDR3 protein: CASSIRWDRAQHF
CDR3 DNA: TGTGCCAGTAGTATTAGATGGGACAGGGCCCAGCATTTT

D gene: NA
V gene: TRBV28
J gene: TRBJ1-2
clone size: NA
CDR3 protein: CASSPGTPVIGYTF
CDR3 DNA: TGTGCCAGCAGCCCCGGGACACCGGTAATCGGCTACACCTTC

D gene: NA
V gene: TRBV30
J gene: TRBJ2-7
clone size: NA
CDR3 protein: CAWSPKTPGPLGYF
CDR3 DNA: TGTGCCTGGAGTCCGAAGACCCCAGGGCCTCTAGGGTACTTC

D gene: NA
V gene: TRBV18
J gene: TRBJ1-2
clone size: NA
CDR3 protein: CASSPLEGVGYTF
CDR3 DNA: TGTGCCAGCTCACCACTGGAGGGCGTGGGCTACACCTTC

D gene: TRBD1
V gene: TRBV11-2
J gene: TRBJ2-7
clone size: NA
CDR3 protein: CASSLEGQGNGQYF
CDR3 DNA: TGTGCCAGCAGCTTAGAAGGACAGGGGAATGGGCAGTACTTC

D gene: TRBD1
V gene: TRBV2
J gene: TRBJ1-1
clone size: NA
CDR3 protein: CASRRGQGATEAFF
CDR3 DNA: TGTGCCAGCAGACGCGGACAGGGGGCGACTGAAGCTTTCTTT

D gene: NA
V gene: TRBV19
J gene: TRBJ2-4
clone size: NA
CDR3 protein: CASRSSGHIQYF
CDR3 DNA: TGTGCCAGTAGATCCTCAGGTCACATTCAGTACTTC

D gene: TRBD1
V gene: TRBV7-2
J gene: TRBJ2-7
clone size: NA
CDR3 protein: CASSFGQGLYEQYF
CDR3 DNA: TGTGCCAGCAGCTTCGGACAGGGGCTCTACGAGCAGTACTTC

D gene: TRBD2
V gene: TRBV6-1
J gene: TRBJ2-7
clone size: NA
CDR3 protein: CASSAGTSGGPPYEQYF
CDR3 DNA: TGTGCCAGCAGTGCCGGGACTAGCGGGGGTCCCCCCTACGAGCAGTACTTC

D gene: NA
V gene: TRBV19
J gene: TRBJ1-1
clone size: NA
CDR3 protein: CASSETGPGVNTEAFF
CDR3 DNA: TGTGCCAGCTCCGAGACAGGACCAGGGGTGAACACTGAAGCTTTCTTT

D gene: NA
V gene: TRBV4-1
J gene: TRBJ2-7
clone size: NA
CDR3 protein: CASSQALPGEQYF
CDR3 DNA: TGCGCCAGCAGCCAAGCACTGCCGGGCGAGCAGTACTTC

D gene: NA
V gene: TRBV28
J gene: TRBJ1-5
clone size: NA
CDR3 protein: CASNQGYQPQHF
CDR3 DNA: TGTGCCAGCAACCAGGGGTATCAGCCCCAGCATTTT

D gene: NA
V gene: TRBV5-8
J gene: TRBJ2-6
clone size: NA
CDR3 protein: CASSRRDSGANVLTF
CDR3 DNA: TGTGCCAGCAGCCGACGGGATTCTGGGGCCAACGTCCTGACTTTC

D gene: NA
V gene: TRBV5-1
J gene: TRBJ2-1
clone size: NA
CDR3 protein: CASSFQTGMMENEQFF
CDR3 DNA: TGCGCCAGCAGCTTTCAAACAGGGATGATGGAGAATGAGCAGTTCTTC

D gene: NA
V gene: TRBV19
J gene: TRBJ1-1
clone size: few
CDR3 protein: CASNGRANTEAFF
CDR3 DNA: TGTGCCAGTAATGGCAGGGCGAACACTGAAGCTTTCTTT

D gene: TRBD2
V gene: TRBV7-2
J gene: TRBJ2-7
clone size: NA
CDR3 protein: CASSLALFAGATYEQYF
CDR3 DNA: TGTGCCAGCAGCTTAGCGCTCTTTGCGGGAGCCACCTACGAGCAGTACTTC

D gene: NA
V gene: TRBV7-3
J gene: TRBJ2-3
clone size: once
CDR3 protein: CASSLQGSDTQYF
CDR3 DNA: TGTGCCAGCAGCCTCCAGGGTTCAGATACGCAGTATTTT

D gene: NA
V gene: TRBV25-1
J gene: TRBJ2-2
clone size: NA
CDR3 protein: CASSEFSGELFF
CDR3 DNA: TGTGCCAGCAGTGAATTCAGCGGGGAGCTGTTTTTT

D gene: NA
V gene: TRBV18
J gene: TRBJ2-3
clone size: NA
CDR3 protein: CASSPSARTDTQYF
CDR3 DNA: TGTGCCAGCTCACCATCTGCGCGCACAGATACGCAGTATTTT

D gene: NA
V gene: TRBV7-7
J gene: TRBJ2-7
clone size: few
CDR3 protein: CASSLGRYYEQYF
CDR3 DNA: TGTGCTAGCAGCTTAGGGCGGTACTACGAGCAGTACTTC

D gene: TRBD2
V gene: TRBV29-1
J gene: TRBJ2-7
clone size: NA
CDR3 protein: CSVMTSGGGSSYEQYF
CDR3 DNA: TGCAGCGTCATGACTAGCGGAGGAGGGAGCTCCTACGAGCAGTACTTC

D gene: NA
V gene: TRBV27
J gene: TRBJ2-5
clone size: NA
CDR3 protein: CASSRGAAGVETQYF
CDR3 DNA: TGTGCCAGCAGCCGGGGGGCAGCCGGGGTTGAGACCCAGTACTTC

D gene: NA
V gene: TRBV5-4
J gene: TRBJ2-2
clone size: few
CDR3 protein: CASSLGTPVGSGELFF
CDR3 DNA: TGTGCCAGCAGCCTCGGGACTCCCGTGGGGAGCGGGGAGCTGTTTTTT

D gene: NA
V gene: TRBV10-1
J gene: TRBJ2-7
clone size: NA
CDR3 protein: CASSGPGTGIYEQYF
CDR3 DNA: TGCGCCAGCAGTGGGCCCGGGACTGGAATCTACGAGCAGTACTTC

D gene: NA
V gene: TRBV14
J gene: TRBJ2-1
clone size: NA
CDR3 protein: CASSQGTGGAELREQFF
CDR3 DNA: TGTGCCAGCAGCCAAGGGACGGGGGGCGCGGAATTAAGGGAGCAGTTCTTC

D gene: NA
V gene: TRBV11-2
J gene: TRBJ2-7
clone size: NA
CDR3 protein: CASSLGVRAGYEQYF
CDR3 DNA: TGTGCCAGCAGCTTAGGGGTCCGAGCGGGTTACGAGCAGTACTTC

D gene: TRBD2
V gene: TRBV13
J gene: TRBJ2-2
clone size: NA
CDR3 protein: CASSLRTSGDVVDTGELFF
CDR3 DNA: TGTGCCAGCAGCCTCCGGACTAGCGGGGACGTGGTTGACACCGGGGAGCTGTTTTTT

D gene: TRBD1
V gene: TRBV27
J gene: TRBJ1-5
clone size: NA
CDR3 protein: CASSTGQGENQPQHF
CDR3 DNA: TGTGCCAGCAGTACGGGACAGGGAGAAAATCAGCCCCAGCATTTT

D gene: TRBD2
V gene: TRBV7-8
J gene: TRBJ2-3
clone size: NA
CDR3 protein: CASSPSGSRPDTQYF
CDR3 DNA: TGTGCCAGCAGCCCTAGCGGGAGTCGCCCAGATACGCAGTATTTT

D gene: NA
V gene: TRBV10-3
J gene: TRBJ1-2
clone size: few
CDR3 protein: CAISAREDGYTF
CDR3 DNA: TGTGCCATCAGTGCAAGGGAGGATGGCTACACCTTC

D gene: NA
V gene: TRBV19
J gene: TRBJ1-5
clone size: NA
CDR3 protein: CASSREGYRDEHF
CDR3 DNA: TGTGCCAGTAGTAGGGAAGGATACAGGGACGAGCATTTT

D gene: NA
V gene: TRBV30
J gene: TRBJ1-1
clone size: NA
CDR3 protein: CAWRAQGLGTEAFF
CDR3 DNA: TGTGCCTGGAGGGCCCAGGGTCTCGGCACTGAAGCTTTCTTT